This T cell receptor (beta chain) derives from a study of identical twins. From germline, CDR1 is SGHVS and CDR2 FQNEAQ. The CDR3 covers 15 residues. Unmatched junction bases numbered 4, after V lost 5 bases and J lost 0 bases. Template switching, a step in the protocol, added a universal primer site, and cDNA carried unique molecular identifiers. TCRdb reprocessed the 5' RACE reads via MiXCR and lists one record per CDR3 protein. The sample includes 450,000 to 500,000 distinct CDR3 sequences, roughly an eighth seen only once; the top ten take 0.8% to 1%. The sample was also linked to a second study, of yellow fever vaccine responses in identical twins.

The specimen was CD4+ T cells sorted from blood. The chain carries TRBV7-8 and TRBJ1-5, with 7 bases that match TRBD1. This clonotype originated in a woman between 18 and 29 years old in good health. In nucleotides, the CDR3 is TGTGCCAGCAGCCCTTGGGACAGTAGCAATCAGCCCCAGCATTTT. Translated, it gives CASSPWDSSNQPQHF.